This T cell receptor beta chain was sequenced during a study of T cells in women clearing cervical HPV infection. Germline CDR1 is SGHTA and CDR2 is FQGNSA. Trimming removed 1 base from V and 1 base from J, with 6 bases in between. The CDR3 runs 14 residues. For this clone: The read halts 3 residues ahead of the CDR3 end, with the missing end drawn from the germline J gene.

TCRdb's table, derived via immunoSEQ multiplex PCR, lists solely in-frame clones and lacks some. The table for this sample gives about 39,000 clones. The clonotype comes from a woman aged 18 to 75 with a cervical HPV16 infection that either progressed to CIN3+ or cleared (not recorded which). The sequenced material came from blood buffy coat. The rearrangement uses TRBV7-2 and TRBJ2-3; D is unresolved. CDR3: CASSLGPGTDTQYF. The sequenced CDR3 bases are TGTGCCAGCAGCTTAGGTCCAGGCACAGATACG.